This TCR beta chain was identified during a study of CD8+ T cells in alopecia areata. Findings and caveats of the study: Sequenced scalp T cells also include alphabeta T cells resident in normal skin.

V was shortened by 2 bases and J by 8 bases, with 21 bases between the two germline ends. The CDR3 length is 16 residues. Germline CDR1 reads MNHNY; CDR2 reads SVGAGI (reference sequence). RNA was extracted and reverse transcribed into cDNA as the sequencing template. Libraries were prepared by immunoSEQ multiplex PCR; TCRdb keeps only in-frame clonotypes and omits some of them. The repertoire holds some 120,000 clones, with over 60% as singletons. There are many counts of this clone. What it binds is not known. Documented treatment: oral pan-JAK inhibitor, 5-10 mg twice daily. Using a FACSAria, the CD4+ and CD8+ T cells were sorted from the PBMCs.

The chain has TRBV6-6 and TRBJ1-2; D perhaps matches TRBD1 (6 bases). The TCR originated in a human donor with alopecia areata. Sequences were derived from CD4+ T cells sorted from blood, sampled at week 4, from a patient treated with tofacitinib. The CDR3 loop is CASSYGTSKGVGGYTF. CDR3 nucleotides: TGTGCCAGCAGTTACGGGACTTCGAAGGGGGTTGGCGGCTACACCTTC.